A selection of T cell receptor beta chains follows, all from one sample in a study of blood T cell repertoires in COVID-19. Libraries were prepared by immunoSEQ multiplex PCR; TCRdb keeps only in-frame clonotypes and omits some of them. Of roughly 100,000 clones in the sample, approximately 80% are singletons; the top ten hold 10% to 15%. The sequencing sample was made of peripheral blood. The receptors shown here come from a human donor in a cohort sampled during active or convalescent COVID-19. The CDR3 runs from the conserved cysteine through the conserved F or W. The D gene is left open where the match is weak. Only some rows state a clone size, as once, few, many or a class for expanded clones.

TRBV4-2,-,-,TRBJ2-7,CASSQDRGVGEQYF,TGTGCCAGCAGCCAAGATCGGGGTGTAGGCGAGCAGTACTTC
TRBV3-1/TRBV3-2,TRBD2,-,TRBJ2-4,CASSPPSGGAGGKNIQYF,TGTGCCAGCAGCCCCCCTAGCGGGGGGGCCGGAGGCAAAAACATTCAGTACTTC
TRBV5-1,-,-,TRBJ2-7,CASSLGPNLEQYF,TGCGCCAGCAGCCTGGGCCCTAATTTGGAGCAGTACTTC
TRBV27,-,-,TRBJ1-1,CASRKTGTRHMNTEAFF,TGTGCCAGCAGGAAAACCGGGACACGACATATGAACACTGAAGCTTTCTTT
TRBV19,-,few,TRBJ2-7,CASSRAGSPGAYEQYF,TGTGCCAGTAGCCGGGCGGGAAGCCCAGGAGCATACGAGCAGTACTTC
TRBV7-9,-,-,TRBJ1-6,CASSLDSSNSPLHF,TGTGCCAGCAGCTTAGATAGCTCTAATTCACCCCTCCACTTT
TRBV19,-,-,TRBJ1-4,CASSTPWGPAHEKLFF,TGTGCCAGTAGTACCCCGTGGGGGCCAGCGCATGAAAAACTGTTTTTT
TRBV2,TRBD1,-,TRBJ2-5,CASSTRGRGETQYF,TGTGCCAGCAGCACCAGGGGGCGCGGAGAGACCCAGTACTTC
TRBV12-3/TRBV12-4,-,-,TRBJ2-1,CASSLTRNNEQFF,TGTGCCAGCAGTTTAACCAGAAACAATGAGCAGTTCTTC
TRBV18,TRBD1,few,TRBJ2-1,CASSPRTGGRENEQFF,TGTGCCAGCTCACCACGTACAGGGGGCCGAGAGAATGAGCAGTTCTTC
TRBV30,TRBD1,-,TRBJ1-2,CAFWPGQGYYTF,TGTGCCTTTTGGCCCGGACAGGGTTACTACACCTTC
TRBV3-1/TRBV3-2,-,-,TRBJ2-7,CASSQFLARNEQYF,TGTGCCAGCAGCCAATTCCTGGCGCGGAACGAGCAGTACTTC
TRBV4-2,TRBD2,many,TRBJ2-5,CASSQGPSGGQETQYF,TGTGCCAGCAGCCAAGGCCCTAGCGGGGGCCAAGAGACCCAGTACTTC
TRBV27,TRBD1,-,TRBJ2-7,CASSLGTGYEQYF,TGTGCCAGCAGTTTAGGGACAGGGTACGAGCAGTACTTC
TRBV6-1,-,-,TRBJ1-2,CASSEYEGAMGYGYTF,TGTGCCAGCAGTGAATACGAGGGAGCTATGGGCTATGGCTACACCTTC
TRBV27,-,-,TRBJ1-1,CASSSWRGGITEAFF,TGTGCCAGCAGTTCCTGGCGGGGAGGGATCACTGAAGCTTTCTTT
TRBV7-6,TRBD2,-,TRBJ2-2,CASARLQGGRNGELFF,TGTGCCAGCGCACGCCTCCAGGGAGGGAGGAACGGGGAGCTGTTTTTT